The source of this T cell receptor (beta chain) is a study of cytomegalovirus exposure and HLA in healthy donors. Study-level findings and limits: Reportedly, a later analysis found an Asian-associated ancestry cluster had fewer N-insertions than the roughly 700-donor mean. A missense DCLRE1C variant was associated with V- and J-gene trimming of TCR beta chains in a later analysis, and an independent cohort replicated the association. In an earlier analysis, most TCR beta V segments were productive about 87% or about 30% of the time.

This CDR3 is 17 amino acids long. With 3 bases clipped from V and 6 bases from J, the junction kept 12 bases outside the gene matches. The V gene's germline CDR1 is MGHRA and CDR2 YSYEKL. PCR used 60 Vbeta primers and 13 Jbeta primers. This table comes from immunoSEQ multiplex PCR, and its TCRdb copy is limited to in-frame clones, with some not included. The table includes around 140,000 clones, approximately 87% detected once. Healthy individuals who donated bone marrow served as the donors. About this clone itself: Its antigen is unidentified.

Sequenced: PBMCs. The J gene is TRBJ2-1, the V gene TRBV4-1, with 9 bases that match TRBD1. The sequence derives from a woman aged 30 to 39 in good health and CMV-seronegative. DNA of the CDR3: TGCGCCAGCAGCCAGACTACGGGACAGGGCTTGATCAATGAGCAGTTCTTC. Translating it yields CASSQTTGQGLINEQFF.